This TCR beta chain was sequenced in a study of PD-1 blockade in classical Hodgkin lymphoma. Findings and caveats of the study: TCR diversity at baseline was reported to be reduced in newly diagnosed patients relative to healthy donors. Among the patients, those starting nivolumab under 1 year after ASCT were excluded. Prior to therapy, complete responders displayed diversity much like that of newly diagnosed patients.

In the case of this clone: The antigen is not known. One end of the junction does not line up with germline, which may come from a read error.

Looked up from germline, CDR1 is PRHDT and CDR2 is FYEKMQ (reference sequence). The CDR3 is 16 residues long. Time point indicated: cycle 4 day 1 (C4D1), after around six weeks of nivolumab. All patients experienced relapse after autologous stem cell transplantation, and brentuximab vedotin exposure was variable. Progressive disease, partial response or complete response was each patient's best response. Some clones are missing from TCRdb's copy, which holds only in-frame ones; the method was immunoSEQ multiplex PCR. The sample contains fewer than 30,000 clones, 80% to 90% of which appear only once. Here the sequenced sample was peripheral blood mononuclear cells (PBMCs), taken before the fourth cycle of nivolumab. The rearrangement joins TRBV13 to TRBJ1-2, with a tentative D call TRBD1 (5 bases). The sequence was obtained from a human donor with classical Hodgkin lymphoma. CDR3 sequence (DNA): TGTGCCAGCAACTTAGGGAGTACGAGGGGTCGCCGGGGCTACACCTTC. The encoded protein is CASNLGSTRGRRGYTF.